This entry is about one T cell receptor (beta chain). Its antigen is unknown. These data originate in a study of radiotherapy plus CTLA-4 blockade in lung cancer. Study in general: An objective response was seen in about a sixth of patients, and disease control in just over 30%. Study-level results: Early blood T cell clone dynamics reportedly forecast response best, with interferon-beta. TCR clones from tumors expanded in blood after radiotherapy plus ipilimumab.

Sequencing used immunoSEQ multiplex PCR; TCRdb keeps in-frame clones, though not all of them. The table has 30,000 to 40,000 clones, about 69% seen once. The CDR3 length is 12 residues. Trimming took 4 bases from V and 3 from J, leaving 7 bases between them. CDR1 is SEHNR and CDR2 is FQNEAQ in the germline V gene (reference sequence). Focal radiation was given together with CTLA-4 blockade (ipilimumab) to patients with chemo-refractory metastatic non-small-cell lung cancer. This receptor was identified in a human donor with non-small cell lung cancer that progressed on radiotherapy plus ipilimumab. The sample consisted of peripheral blood, taken from a patient treated with radiotherapy plus ipilimumab. The rearrangement links TRBV7-9 to TRBJ2-7, with D perhaps matching TRBD1 (5 bases). CDR3 DNA: TGTGCCAGCAGCTACGACAGCTACGAGCAGTACTTC. It is translated as CASSYDSYEQYF. Variable domain in full (rest from reference TRBV7-9 and TRBJ2-7): DTGVSQNPRHKITKRGQNVTFRCDPISEHNRLYWYRQTLGQGPEFLTYFQNEAQLEKSRLLSDRFSAERPKGSFSTLEIQRTEQGDSAMYLCASSYDSYEQYFGPGTRLTVT.